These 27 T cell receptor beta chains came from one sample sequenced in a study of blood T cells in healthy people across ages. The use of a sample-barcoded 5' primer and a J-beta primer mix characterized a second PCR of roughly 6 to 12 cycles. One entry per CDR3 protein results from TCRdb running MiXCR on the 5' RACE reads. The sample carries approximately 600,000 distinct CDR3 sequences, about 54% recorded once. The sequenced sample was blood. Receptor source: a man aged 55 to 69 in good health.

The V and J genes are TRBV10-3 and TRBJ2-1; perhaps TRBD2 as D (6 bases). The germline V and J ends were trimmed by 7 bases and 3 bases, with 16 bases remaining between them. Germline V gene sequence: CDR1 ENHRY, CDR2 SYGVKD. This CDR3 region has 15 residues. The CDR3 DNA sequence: TGTGCCATCACCCCGGGAGACGCTCGCTACAATGAGCAGTTCTTC. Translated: CAITPGDARYNEQFF.

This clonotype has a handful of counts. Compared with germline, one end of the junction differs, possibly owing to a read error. CDR3 DNA sequence: TGTGCCAGCAGTCAAGAAGTCGCCGGGGGCCCAGGCTACGAGCAGTACTTC. It codes for CASSQEVAGGPGYEQYF. The chain joins TRBV3-1 to TRBJ2-7; possibly TRBD1 or TRBD2 for D (6 bases each). The CDR3 loop spans 17 amino acids. Germline V gene data show CDR1 as LGHDT and CDR2 as YNNKEL (reference sequence).

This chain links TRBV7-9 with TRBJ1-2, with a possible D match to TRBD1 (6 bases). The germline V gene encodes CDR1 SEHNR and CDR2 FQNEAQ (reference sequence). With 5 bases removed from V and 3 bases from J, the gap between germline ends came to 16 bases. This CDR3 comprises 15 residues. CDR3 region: CASSPGGGRDYGYTF. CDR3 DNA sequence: TGTGCCAGCAGCCCAGGAGGGGGTAGGGACTATGGCTACACCTTC.

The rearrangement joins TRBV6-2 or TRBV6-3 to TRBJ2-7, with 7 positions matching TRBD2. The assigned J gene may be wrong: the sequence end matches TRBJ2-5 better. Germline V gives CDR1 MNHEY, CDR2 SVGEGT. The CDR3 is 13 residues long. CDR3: CASRQTGGGTQYF. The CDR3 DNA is TGTGCCAGCAGACAGACCGGCGGGGGGACCCAGTACTTC.

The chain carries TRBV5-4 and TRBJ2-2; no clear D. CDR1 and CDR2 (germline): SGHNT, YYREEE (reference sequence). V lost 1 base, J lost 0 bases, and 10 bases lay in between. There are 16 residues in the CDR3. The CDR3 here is CASSLYLRPNTGELFF. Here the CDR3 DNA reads TGTGCCAGCAGCTTGTACCTACGGCCGAACACCGGGGAGCTGTTTTTT.

As DNA, the CDR3 is TGTGCCAGCAGCCAAGGGGACAGGGGGCAAAAAGCCTACGAGCAGTACTTC. Protein product: CASSQGDRGQKAYEQYF. The chain recombines TRBV4-2 with TRBJ2-7; 12 bases map to TRBD1. The CDR3 is 17 amino acids. Per the germline V gene, CDR1 is LGHNA and CDR2 is YNFKEQ. V trimming: 1 base; J trimming: 2 bases; junction bases outside the gene matches: 6.

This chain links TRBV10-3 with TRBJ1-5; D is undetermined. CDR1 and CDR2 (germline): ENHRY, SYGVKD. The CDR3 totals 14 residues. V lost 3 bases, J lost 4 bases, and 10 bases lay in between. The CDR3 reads CAISDTDQNQPQHF. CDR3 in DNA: TGTGCCATCAGTGACACAGACCAAAATCAGCCCCAGCATTTT.

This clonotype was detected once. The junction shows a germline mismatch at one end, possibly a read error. CDR3 nucleotides: TGTGCCAGCAGGTTATCGGGCCAGGGCCCGGGCACTGAAGCTTTCTTT. Protein product: CASRLSGQGPGTEAFF. V and J are TRBV27 and TRBJ1-1; TRBD1 is a possible D gene (5 bases). Germline CDR1 and CDR2: MNHEY and SMNVEV (reference sequence). CDR3 length: 16 residues.

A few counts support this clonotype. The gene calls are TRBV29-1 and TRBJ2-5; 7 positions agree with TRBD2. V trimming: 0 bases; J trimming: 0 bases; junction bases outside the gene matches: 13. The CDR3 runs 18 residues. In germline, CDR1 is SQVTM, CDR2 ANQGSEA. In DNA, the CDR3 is TGCAGCGTTGAAGATCCCAACCGGCGGGGGTTGTACCAAGAGACCCAGTACTTC. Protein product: CSVEDPNRRGLYQETQYF. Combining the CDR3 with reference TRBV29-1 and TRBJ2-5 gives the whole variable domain SAVISQKPSRDICQRGTSLTIQCQVDSQVTMMFWYRQQPGQSLTLIATANQGSEATYESGFVIDKFPISRPNLTFSTLTVSNMSPEDSSIYLCSVEDPNRRGLYQETQYFGPGTRLLVL.

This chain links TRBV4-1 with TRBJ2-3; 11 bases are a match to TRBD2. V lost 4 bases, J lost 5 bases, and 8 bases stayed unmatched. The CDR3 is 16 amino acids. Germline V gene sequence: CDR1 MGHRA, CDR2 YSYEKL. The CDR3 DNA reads TGCGCCAGCAGCCCTATAGCGGGGGGGTACGGAGATACGCAGTATTTT. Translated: CASSPIAGGYGDTQYF.

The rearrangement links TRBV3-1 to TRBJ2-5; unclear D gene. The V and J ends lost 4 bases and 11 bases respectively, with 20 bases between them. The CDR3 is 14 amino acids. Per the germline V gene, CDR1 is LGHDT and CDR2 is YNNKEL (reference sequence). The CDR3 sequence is CASSRREVSNEQYF. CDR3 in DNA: TGTGCCAGCAGCCGCCGTGAGGTCTCGAATGAGCAGTACTTC.

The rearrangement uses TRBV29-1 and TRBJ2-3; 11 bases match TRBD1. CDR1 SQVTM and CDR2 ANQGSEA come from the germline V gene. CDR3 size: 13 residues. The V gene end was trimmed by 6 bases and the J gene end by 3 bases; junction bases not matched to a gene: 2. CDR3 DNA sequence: TGCAGCGTCCGGGACAGGGGGACAGATACGCAGTATTTT. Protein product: CSVRDRGTDTQYF.

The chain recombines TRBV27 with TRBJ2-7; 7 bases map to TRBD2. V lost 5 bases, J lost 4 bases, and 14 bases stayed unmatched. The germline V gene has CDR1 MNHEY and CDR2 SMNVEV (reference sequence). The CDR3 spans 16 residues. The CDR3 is CASSASGTILVYEQYF. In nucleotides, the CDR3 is TGTGCCAGCAGTGCATCCGGGACTATCTTAGTGTACGAGCAGTACTTC.

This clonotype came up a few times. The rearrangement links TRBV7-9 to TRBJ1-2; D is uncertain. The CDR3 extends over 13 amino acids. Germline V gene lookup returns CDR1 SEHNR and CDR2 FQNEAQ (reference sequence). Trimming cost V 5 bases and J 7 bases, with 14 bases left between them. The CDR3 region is CASSRTDTGGYTF. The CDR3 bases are TGTGCCAGCAGCCGTACCGATACGGGTGGCTACACCTTC.

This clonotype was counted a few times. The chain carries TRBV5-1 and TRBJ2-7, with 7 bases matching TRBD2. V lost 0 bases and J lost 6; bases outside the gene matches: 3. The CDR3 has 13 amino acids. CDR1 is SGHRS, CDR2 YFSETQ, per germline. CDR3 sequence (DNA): TGCGCCAGCAGCTTGGGGCGCGGGGGCGAGCAGTACTTC. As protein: CASSLGRGGEQYF.

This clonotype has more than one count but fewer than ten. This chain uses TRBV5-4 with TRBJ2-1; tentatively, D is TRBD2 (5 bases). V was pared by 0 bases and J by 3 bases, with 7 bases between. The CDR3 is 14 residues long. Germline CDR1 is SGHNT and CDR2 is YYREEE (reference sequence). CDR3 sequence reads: CASSLAGNYNEQFF. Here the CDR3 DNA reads TGTGCCAGCAGCTTGGCCGGGAACTACAATGAGCAGTTCTTC.

CDR3 in amino acids: CASSPSRAGANVLTF. In nucleotides, the CDR3 is TGTGCCAGCAGCCCTAGCAGGGCTGGGGCCAACGTCCTGACTTTC. V gene TRBV4-2 combines with J gene TRBJ2-6; D tentatively reads TRBD1 or TRBD2 (5 bases each). The CDR3 loop spans 15 amino acids. V was cut by 4 bases and J by 2 bases, with 9 bases left in between. Germline CDR1 reads LGHNA; CDR2 reads YNFKEQ.

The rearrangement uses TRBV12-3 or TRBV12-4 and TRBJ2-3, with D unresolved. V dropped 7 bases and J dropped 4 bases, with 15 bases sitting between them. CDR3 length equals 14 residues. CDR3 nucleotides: TGTGCCAGCACCCAGAGGCGGCGGCCAGATACGCAGTATTTT. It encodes CASTQRRRPDTQYF.

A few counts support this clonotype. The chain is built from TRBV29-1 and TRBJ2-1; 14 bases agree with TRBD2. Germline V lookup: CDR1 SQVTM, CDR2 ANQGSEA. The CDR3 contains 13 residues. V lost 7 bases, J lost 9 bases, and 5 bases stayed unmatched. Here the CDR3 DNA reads TGCAGCGGCGCCGGGACTAGCGGGGGTGAGCAGTTCTTC. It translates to CSGAGTSGGEQFF.

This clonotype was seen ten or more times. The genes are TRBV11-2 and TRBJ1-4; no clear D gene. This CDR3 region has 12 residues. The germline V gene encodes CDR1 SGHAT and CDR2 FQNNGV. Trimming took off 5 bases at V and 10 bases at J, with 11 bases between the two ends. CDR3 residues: CASSRLDGKLFF. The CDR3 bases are TGTGCCAGCAGCCGACTGGACGGAAAACTGTTTTTT.

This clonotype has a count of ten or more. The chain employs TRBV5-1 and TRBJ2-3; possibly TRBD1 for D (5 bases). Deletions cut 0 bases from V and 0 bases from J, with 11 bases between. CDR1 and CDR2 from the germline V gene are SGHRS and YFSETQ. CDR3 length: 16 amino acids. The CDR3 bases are TGCGCCAGCAGCTTGGGTCCCCAGGGCAGCACAGATACGCAGTATTTT. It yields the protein CASSLGPQGSTDTQYF.

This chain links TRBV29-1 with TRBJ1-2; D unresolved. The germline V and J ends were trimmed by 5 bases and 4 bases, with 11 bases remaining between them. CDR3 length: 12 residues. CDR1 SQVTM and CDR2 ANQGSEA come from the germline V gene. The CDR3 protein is CSVLTRGYGYTF. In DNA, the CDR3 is TGCAGCGTTCTGACACGTGGCTATGGCTACACCTTC.

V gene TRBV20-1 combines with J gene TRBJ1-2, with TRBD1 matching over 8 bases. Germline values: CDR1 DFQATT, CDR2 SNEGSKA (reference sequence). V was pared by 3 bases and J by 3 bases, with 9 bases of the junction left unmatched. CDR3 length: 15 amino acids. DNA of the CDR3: TGCAGTGCTAGGGTTCAGGGGGCCCGGGACTATGGCTACACCTTC. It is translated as CSARVQGARDYGYTF.

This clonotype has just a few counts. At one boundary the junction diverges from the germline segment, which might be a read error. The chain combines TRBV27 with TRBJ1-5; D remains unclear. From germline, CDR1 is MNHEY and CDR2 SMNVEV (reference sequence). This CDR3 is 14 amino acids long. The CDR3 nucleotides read TGTGCCAGCAAGCCCCTTCAGAGCAATCAGCCTCAGCATTTT. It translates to CASKPLQSNQPQHF.

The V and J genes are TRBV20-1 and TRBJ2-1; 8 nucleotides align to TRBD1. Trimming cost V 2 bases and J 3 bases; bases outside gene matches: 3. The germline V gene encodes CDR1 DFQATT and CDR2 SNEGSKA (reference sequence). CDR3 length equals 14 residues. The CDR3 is CSARRQGSYNEQFF. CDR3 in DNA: TGCAGTGCTAGACGACAGGGGAGCTACAATGAGCAGTTCTTC.

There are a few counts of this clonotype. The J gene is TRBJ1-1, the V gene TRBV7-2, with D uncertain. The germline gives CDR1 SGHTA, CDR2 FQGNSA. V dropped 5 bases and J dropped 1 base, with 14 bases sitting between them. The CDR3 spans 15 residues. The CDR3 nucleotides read TGTGCCAGCAGCCGTGTTTCGTTTGGGAACACTGAAGCTTTCTTT. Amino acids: CASSRVSFGNTEAFF.

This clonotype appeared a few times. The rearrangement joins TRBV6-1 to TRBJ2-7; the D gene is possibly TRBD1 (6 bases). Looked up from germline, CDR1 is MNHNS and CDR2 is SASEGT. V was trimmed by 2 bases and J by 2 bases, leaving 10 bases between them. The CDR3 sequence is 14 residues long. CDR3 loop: CASSEQGSAYEQYF. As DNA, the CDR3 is TGTGCCAGCAGTGAACAGGGGTCGGCCTACGAGCAGTACTTC.